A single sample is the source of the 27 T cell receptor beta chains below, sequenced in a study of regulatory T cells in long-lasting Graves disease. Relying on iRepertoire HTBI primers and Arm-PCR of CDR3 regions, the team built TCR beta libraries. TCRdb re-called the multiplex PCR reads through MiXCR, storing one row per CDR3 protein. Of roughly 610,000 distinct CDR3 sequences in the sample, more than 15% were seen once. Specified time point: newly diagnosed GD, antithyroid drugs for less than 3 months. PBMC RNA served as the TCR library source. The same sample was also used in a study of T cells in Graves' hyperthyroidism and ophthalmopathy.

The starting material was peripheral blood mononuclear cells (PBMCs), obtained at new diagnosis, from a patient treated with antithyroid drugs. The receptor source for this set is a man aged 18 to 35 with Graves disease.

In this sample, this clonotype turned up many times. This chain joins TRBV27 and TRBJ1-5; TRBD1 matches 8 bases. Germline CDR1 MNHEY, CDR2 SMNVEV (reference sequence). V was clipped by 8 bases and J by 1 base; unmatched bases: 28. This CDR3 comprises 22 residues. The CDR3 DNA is TGTGCCAGCGCAACATCGCCTGGGGCCAGGGGGCGATTTAGTGGCAGCAATCAGCCCCAGCATTTT. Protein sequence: CASATSPGARGRFSGSNQPQHF.

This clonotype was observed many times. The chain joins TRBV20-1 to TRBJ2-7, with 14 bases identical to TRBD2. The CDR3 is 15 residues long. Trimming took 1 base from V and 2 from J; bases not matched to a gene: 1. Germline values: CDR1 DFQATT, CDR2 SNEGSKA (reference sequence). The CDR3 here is CSARGTSGRTYEQYF. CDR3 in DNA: TGCAGTGCTAGAGGGACTAGCGGGAGGACCTACGAGCAGTACTTC.

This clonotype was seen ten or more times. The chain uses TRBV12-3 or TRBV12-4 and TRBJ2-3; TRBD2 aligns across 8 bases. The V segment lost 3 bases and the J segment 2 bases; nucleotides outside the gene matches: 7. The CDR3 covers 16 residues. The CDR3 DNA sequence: TGTGCCAGCAGTTTGGGGCGGGAGGTCGTCACAGATACGCAGTATTTT. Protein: CASSLGREVVTDTQYF.

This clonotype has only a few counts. The chain's CDR3 is CASVSRDTDASGNTIYF. In nucleotides, the CDR3 is TGTGCCAGCGTTTCCCGGGACACCGATGCCTCTGGAAACACCATATATTTT. The genes are TRBV28 and TRBJ1-3, with D possibly TRBD1 on 6 matching bases. Trimming stripped 8 bases from V and 0 bases from J, with 20 bases between. This CDR3 comprises 17 residues. CDR1 and CDR2 (germline): MDHEN, SYDVKM.

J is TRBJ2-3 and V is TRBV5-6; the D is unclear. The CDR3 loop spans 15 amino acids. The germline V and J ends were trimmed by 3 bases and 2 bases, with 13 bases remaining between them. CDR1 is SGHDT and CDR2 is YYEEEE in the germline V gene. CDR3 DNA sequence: TGTGCCAGCAGCTACCGCAGGCTTTACACAGATACGCAGTATTTT. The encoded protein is CASSYRRLYTDTQYF.

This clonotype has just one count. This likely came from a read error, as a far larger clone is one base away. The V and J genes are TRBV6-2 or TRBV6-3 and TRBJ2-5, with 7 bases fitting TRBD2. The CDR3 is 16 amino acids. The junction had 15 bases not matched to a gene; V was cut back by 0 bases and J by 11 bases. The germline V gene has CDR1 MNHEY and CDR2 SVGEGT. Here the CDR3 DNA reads TGTGCCAGCAGTTACTCGCGGGAGTTCTCCTACAATGAGCAGTACTTC. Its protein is CASSYSREFSYNEQYF.

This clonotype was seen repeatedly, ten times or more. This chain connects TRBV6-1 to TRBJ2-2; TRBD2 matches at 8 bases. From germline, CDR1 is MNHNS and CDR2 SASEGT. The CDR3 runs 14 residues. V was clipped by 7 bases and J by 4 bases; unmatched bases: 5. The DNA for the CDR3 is TGTGCCAGCATCCGGACTAGCTCCACCGGGGAGCTGTTTTTT. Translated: CASIRTSSTGELFF.

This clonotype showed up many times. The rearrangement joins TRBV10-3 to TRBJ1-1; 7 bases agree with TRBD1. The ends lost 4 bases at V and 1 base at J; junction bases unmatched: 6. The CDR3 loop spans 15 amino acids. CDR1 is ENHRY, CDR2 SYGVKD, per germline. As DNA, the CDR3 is TGTGCCATCAGTGGGCGGACAGGTACGAACACTGAAGCTTTCTTT. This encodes CAISGRTGTNTEAFF.

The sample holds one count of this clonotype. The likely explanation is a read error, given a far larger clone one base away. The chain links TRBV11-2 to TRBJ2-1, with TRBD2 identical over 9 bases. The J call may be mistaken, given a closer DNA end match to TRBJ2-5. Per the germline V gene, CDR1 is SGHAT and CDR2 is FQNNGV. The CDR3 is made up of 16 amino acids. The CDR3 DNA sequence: TGTGCCAGCAGCCGTCTCCAGCGGGAGGATTCGGAGACCCAGTACTTC. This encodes CASSRLQREDSETQYF.

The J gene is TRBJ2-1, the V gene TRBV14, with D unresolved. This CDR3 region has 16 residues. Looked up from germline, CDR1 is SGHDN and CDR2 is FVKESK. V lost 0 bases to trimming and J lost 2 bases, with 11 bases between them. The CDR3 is CASSQDPGRAYNEQFF. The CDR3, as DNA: TGTGCCAGCAGCCAAGATCCAGGACGGGCCTACAATGAGCAGTTCTTC. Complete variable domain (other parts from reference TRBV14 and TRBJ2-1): EAGVTQFPSHSVIEKGQTVTLRCDPISGHDNLYWYRRVMGKEIKFLLHFVKESKQDESGMPNNRFLAERTGGTYSTLKVQPAELEDSGVYFCASSQDPGRAYNEQFFGPGTRLTVL.

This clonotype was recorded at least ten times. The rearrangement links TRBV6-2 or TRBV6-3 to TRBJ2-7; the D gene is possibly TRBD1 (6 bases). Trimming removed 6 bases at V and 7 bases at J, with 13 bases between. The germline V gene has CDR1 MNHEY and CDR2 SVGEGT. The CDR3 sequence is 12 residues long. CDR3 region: CASRFHRDEQYF. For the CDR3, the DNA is TGTGCCAGCAGATTTCACAGGGATGAGCAGTACTTC.

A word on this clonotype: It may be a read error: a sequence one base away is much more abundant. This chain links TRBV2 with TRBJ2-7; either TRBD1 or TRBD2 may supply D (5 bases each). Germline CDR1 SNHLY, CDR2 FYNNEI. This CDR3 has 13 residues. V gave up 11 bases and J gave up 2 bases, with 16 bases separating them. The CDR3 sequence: CACTRGGTYEQYF. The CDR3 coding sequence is TGTGCCTGCACCCGGGGCGGTACCTACGAGCAGTACTTC.

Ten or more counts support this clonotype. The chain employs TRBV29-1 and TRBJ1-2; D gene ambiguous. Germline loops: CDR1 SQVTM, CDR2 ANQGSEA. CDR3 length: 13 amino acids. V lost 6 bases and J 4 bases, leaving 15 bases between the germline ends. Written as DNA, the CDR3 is TGCAGCGTCCGCGGGGAGGAGACCTATGGCTACACCTTC. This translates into CSVRGEETYGYTF. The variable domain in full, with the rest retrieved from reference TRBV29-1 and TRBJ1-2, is SAVISQKPSRDICQRGTSLTIQCQVDSQVTMMFWYRQQPGQSLTLIATANQGSEATYESGFVIDKFPISRPNLTFSTLTVSNMSPEDSSIYLCSVRGEETYGYTFGSGTRLTVV.

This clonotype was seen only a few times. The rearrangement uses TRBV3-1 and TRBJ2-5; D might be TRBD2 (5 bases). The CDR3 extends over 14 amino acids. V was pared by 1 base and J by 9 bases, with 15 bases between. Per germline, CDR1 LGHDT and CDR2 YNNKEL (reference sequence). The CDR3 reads CASSQGPSPEAQYF. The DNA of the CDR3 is TGTGCCAGCAGCCAAGGGCCTAGCCCCGAGGCCCAGTACTTC.

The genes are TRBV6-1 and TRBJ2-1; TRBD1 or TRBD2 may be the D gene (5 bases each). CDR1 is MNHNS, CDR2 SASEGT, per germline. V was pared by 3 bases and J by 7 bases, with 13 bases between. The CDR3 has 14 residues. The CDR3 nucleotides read TGTGCCAGCAGTGAGGGGACCAGTTCGAATGAGCAGTTCTTC. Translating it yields CASSEGTSSNEQFF.

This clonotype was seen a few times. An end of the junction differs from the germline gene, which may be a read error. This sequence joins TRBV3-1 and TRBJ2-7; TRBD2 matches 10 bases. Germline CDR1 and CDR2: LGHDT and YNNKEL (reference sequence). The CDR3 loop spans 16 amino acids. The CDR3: CVSSQDSALAGYEQYF. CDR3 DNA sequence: TGTGTCAGCAGCCAAGATTCCGCACTAGCGGGATACGAGCAGTACTTC.

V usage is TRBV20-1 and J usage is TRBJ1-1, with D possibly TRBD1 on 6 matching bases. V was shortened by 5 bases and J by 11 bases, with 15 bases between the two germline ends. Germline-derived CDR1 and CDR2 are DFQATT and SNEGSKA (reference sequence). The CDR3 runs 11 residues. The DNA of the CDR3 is TGCAGTGCTCCTCGGGGGGGGCATGCTTTCTTT. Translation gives CSAPRGGHAFF.

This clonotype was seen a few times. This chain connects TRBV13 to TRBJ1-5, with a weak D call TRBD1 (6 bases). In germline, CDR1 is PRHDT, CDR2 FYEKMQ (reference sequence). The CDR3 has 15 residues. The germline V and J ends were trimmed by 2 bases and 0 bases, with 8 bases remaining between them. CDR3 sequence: CASSLRGTSNQPQHF. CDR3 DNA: TGTGCCAGCAGCTTAAGGGGGACTAGCAATCAGCCCCAGCATTTT.

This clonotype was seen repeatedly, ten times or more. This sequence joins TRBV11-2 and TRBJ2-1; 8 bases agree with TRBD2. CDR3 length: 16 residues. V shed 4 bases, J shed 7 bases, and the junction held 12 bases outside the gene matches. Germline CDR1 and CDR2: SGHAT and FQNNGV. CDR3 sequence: CASSSQTTGGWNEQFF. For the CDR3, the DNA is TGTGCCAGCAGCTCACAGACAACGGGGGGGTGGAATGAGCAGTTCTTC.

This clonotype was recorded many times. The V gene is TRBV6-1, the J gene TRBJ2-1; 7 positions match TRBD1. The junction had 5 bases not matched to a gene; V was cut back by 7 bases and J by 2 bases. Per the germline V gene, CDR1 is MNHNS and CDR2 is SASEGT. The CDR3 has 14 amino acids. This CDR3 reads CASNLQGAYNEQFF. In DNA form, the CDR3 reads TGTGCCAGCAACCTTCAGGGGGCCTACAATGAGCAGTTCTTC.

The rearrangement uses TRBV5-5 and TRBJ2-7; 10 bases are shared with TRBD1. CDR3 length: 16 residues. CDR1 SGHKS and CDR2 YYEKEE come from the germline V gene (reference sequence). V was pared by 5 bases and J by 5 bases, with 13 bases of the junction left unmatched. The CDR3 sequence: CASRGTGARFEDEQYF. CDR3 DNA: TGTGCCAGCAGGGGGACAGGGGCAAGATTTGAGGACGAGCAGTACTTC. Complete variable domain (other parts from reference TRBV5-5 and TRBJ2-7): DAGVTQSPTHLIKTRGQQVTLRCSPISGHKSVSWYQQVLGQGPQFIFQYYEKEERGRGNFPDRFSARQFPNYSSELNVNALLLGDSALYLCASRGTGARFEDEQYFGPGTRLTVT.

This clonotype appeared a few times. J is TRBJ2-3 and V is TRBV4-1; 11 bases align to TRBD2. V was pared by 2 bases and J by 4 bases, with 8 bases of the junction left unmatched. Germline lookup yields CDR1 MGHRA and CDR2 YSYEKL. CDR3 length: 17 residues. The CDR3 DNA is TGCGCCAGCAGCCAACCGAAGACTAGCGGGAAGGCAGATACGCAGTATTTT. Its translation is CASSQPKTSGKADTQYF.

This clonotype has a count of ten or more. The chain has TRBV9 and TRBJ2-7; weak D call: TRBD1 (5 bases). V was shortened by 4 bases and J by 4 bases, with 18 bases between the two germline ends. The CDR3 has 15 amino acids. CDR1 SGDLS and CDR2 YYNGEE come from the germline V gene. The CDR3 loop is CASSPSTSTAYEQYF. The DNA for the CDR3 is TGTGCCAGCAGCCCCTCGACGTCGACAGCTTACGAGCAGTACTTC.

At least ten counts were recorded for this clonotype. The CDR3 loop reads CASSSPGTSANYGYTF. In DNA form, the CDR3 reads TGTGCCAGCAGCTCTCCGGGGACATCAGCTAACTATGGCTACACCTTC. This sequence joins TRBV28 and TRBJ1-2; possibly TRBD1 for D (6 bases). With 6 bases removed from V and 0 bases from J, the gap between germline ends came to 17 bases. Germline V lookup: CDR1 MDHEN, CDR2 SYDVKM. CDR3 length equals 16 residues.

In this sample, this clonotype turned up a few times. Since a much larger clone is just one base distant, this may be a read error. The CDR3 nucleotides read TGTGCCAGCTCCTTGTCCCTGCCCCCAGGTACGCAGTATTTT. Translating it yields CASSLSLPPGTQYF. J is TRBJ2-3 and V is TRBV28; D uncertain. V lost 8 bases and J lost 8, with 20 bases in between. The length of the CDR3 is 14 residues. In germline, CDR1 is MDHEN, CDR2 SYDVKM. Full variable domain (rest looked up from reference TRBV28 and TRBJ2-3): DVKVTQSSRYLVKRTGEKVFLECVQDMDHENMFWYRQDPGLGLRLIYFSYDVKMKEKGDIPEGYSVSREKKERFSLILESASTNQTSMYLCASSLSLPPGTQYFGPGTRLTVL.

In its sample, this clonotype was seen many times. The CDR3 protein is CASSFAWASGNNEQFF. The CDR3 coding sequence is TGTGCCAGCAGCTTCGCCTGGGCTAGCGGTAACAATGAGCAGTTCTTC. The chain couples TRBV7-2 to TRBJ2-1, with TRBD2 matching 7 bases. Trimming removed 3 bases from V and 5 bases from J; junction bases left unmatched: 10. The CDR3 has 16 residues. Per germline, CDR1 SGHTA and CDR2 FQGNSA.

CDR3 sequence (DNA): TGTGCCAGCAGCTTAGGGACGGGAGGACGAGAAACCGGGGAGCTGTTTTTT. This gives the protein CASSLGTGGRETGELFF. The chain couples TRBV7-3 to TRBJ2-2; 7 bases map to TRBD2. Trimming at V came to 2 bases and at J to 5 bases, leaving 11 bases not matched to a gene. CDR1 and CDR2 (germline): SGHTA, FQGTGA. The CDR3 has 17 residues.